The clone carrying this TCR beta chain was found a few times. RNA transcripts were the template for amplifying TCR beta CDR3 regions. TCR CDR3 underwent first-round RT-PCR with the HTBI primer set. TCRdb reprocessed the multiplex PCR reads via MiXCR and lists one record per CDR3 protein. The sample carries 450,000 to 550,000 distinct CDR3 sequences, around 22% recorded once. CDR3 size: 15 residues. V dropped 0 bases and J dropped 4; count of bases not matched to a gene: 4. This specimen comes from a study of T cells in Graves' hyperthyroidism and ophthalmopathy. For ophthalmopathy patients, the Clinical Activity Score was at least 3 and the NOSPECS grade at least 4; duration was under 3 months.

The sequence was collected from a woman aged 30 to 39 with Graves' ophthalmopathy. Sequencing input: blood. The chain joins TRBV12-3 or TRBV12-4 to TRBJ2-5; 8 positions agree with TRBD2. CDR3 region: CASSLARAGGETQYF. The CDR3 region has the DNA TGTGCCAGCAGTTTAGCGCGGGCGGGAGGAGAGACCCAGTACTTC.